This T cell receptor beta chain originates from a study of blood T cell repertoires in COVID-19. The wider study: COVID-19 samples from acute and convalescent phases originated in the United States, Italy and Spain. The analysed material was cDNA or gDNA that came from T cells, B-cell-depleted T cells, or PBMCs.

Trimming cost V 2 bases and J 5 bases, with 12 bases left between them. Germline values: CDR1 MNHEY, CDR2 SMNVEV (reference sequence). The CDR3 length is 14 residues. Original data processing: Scientists estimated how many nucleated cells there were by amplifying reference gene primers. Using immunoSEQ multiplex PCR, the repertoire was profiled, and TCRdb retains in-frame clones only, with some absent. The V and J calls and clone size come from that table; D and trimming were worked out from the DNA. The data contain roughly 40,000 clones, 70% to 90% of them singletons. The chain combines TRBV27 with TRBJ1-1; a possible D gene is TRBD1 (6 bases). This receptor was identified in a human donor in a cohort sampled during active COVID-19. Sequencing was carried out using peripheral blood. The CDR3 nucleotides read TGTGCCAGCAGTTTAACAGGGATGAGGACTGAAGCTTTCTTT. Translated, it gives CASSLTGMRTEAFF.